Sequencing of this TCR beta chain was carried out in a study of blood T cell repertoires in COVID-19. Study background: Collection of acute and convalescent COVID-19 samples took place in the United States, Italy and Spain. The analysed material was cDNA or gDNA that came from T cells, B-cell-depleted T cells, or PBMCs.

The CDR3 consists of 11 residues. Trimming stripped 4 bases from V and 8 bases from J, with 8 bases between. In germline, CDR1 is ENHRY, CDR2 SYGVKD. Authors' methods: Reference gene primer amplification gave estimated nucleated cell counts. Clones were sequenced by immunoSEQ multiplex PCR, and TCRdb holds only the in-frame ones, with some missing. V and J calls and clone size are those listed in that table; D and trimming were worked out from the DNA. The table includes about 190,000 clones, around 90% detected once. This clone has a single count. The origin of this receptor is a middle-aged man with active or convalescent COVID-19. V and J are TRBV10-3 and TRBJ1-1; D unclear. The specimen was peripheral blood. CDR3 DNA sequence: TGTGCCATCAGTGGAGGTCTAGAAGCTTTCTTT. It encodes CAISGGLEAFF.